Listed here is a single T cell receptor beta chain. Its specificity is not known. Specified time point: newly diagnosed GD, antithyroid drugs for less than 3 months. From PBMCs, RNA was extracted and then used to make the TCR library. CDR3 size: 16 residues. V was trimmed by 6 bases and J by 6 bases, leaving 21 bases between them. Germline V lookup: CDR1 SNHLY, CDR2 FYNNEI. These data come from a study of regulatory T cells in long-lasting Graves disease. Study results and caveats: Segments TRBV28, TRBJ1-2 and TRBJ2-5 showed preferential usage in persistent disease.

The authors built TCR beta libraries using iRepertoire HTBI primers and Arm-PCR of CDR3 regions. TCRdb re-analysed the multiplex PCR reads in MiXCR, keeping a single row per CDR3 protein. The top ten hold approximately 18% of the sample, which has about 620,000 distinct CDR3 sequences, roughly 15% seen once. The same sample was also studied in work on T cells in Graves' hyperthyroidism and ophthalmopathy. That publication notes: TCR CDR3 regions were first amplified by RT-PCR with HTBI primers. Through a model of 13 V-J features, ophthalmopathy was separated from stable hyperthyroidism.

The sample here was peripheral blood mononuclear cells (PBMCs), taken at new diagnosis, from a patient treated with antithyroid drugs. This TCR was recovered from a woman aged 25 to 39 with Graves disease. The V call is TRBV2, the J call TRBJ2-1, with D perhaps assigned TRBD1 or TRBD2 (6 bases each). This CDR3 is CASRSDVGRGGNEQFF. In nucleotides, the CDR3 is TGTGCCAGCAGGTCGGACGTCGGCAGGGGAGGCAATGAGCAGTTCTTC.